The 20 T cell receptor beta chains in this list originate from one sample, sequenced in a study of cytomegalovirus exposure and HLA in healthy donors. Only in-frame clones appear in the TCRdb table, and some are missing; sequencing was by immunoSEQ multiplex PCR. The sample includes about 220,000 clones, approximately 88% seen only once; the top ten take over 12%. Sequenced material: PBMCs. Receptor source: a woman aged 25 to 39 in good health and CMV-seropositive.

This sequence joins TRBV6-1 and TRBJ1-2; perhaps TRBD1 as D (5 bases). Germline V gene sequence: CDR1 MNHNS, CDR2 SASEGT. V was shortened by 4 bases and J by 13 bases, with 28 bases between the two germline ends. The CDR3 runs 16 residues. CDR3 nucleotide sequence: TGTGCCAGCAGTGGCGGGGCTAATAGCCCTGTTGTGAAGCTCACCTTC. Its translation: CASSGGANSPVVKLTF.

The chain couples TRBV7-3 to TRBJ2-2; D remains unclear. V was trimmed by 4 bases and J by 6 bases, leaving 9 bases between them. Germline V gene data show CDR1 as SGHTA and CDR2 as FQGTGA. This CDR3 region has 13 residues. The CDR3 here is CASSSGVAGELFF. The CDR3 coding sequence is TGTGCCAGCAGCTCCGGAGTGGCCGGGGAGCTGTTTTTT.

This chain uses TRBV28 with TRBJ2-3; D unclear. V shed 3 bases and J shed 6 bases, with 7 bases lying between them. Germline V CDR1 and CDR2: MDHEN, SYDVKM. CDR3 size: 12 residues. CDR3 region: CASSFSGDTQYF. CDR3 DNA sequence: TGTGCCAGCAGTTTTTCGGGTGATACGCAGTATTTT.

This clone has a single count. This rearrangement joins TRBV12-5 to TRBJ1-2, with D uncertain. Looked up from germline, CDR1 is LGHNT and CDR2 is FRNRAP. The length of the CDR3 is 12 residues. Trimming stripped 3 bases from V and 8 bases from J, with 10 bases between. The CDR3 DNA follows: TGTGCTAGTGGTTTTCGTGGTGCAGGCTACACCTTC. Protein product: CASGFRGAGYTF.

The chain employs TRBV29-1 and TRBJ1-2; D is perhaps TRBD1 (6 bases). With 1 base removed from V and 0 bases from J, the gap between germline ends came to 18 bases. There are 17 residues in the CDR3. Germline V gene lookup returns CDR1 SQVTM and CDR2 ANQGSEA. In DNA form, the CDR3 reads TGCAGCGTTGAAGTACCACAGGGAAGGAGGACTAACTATGGCTACACCTTC. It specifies CSVEVPQGRRTNYGYTF. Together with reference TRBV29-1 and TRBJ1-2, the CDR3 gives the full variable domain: SAVISQKPSRDICQRGTSLTIQCQVDSQVTMMFWYRQQPGQSLTLIATANQGSEATYESGFVIDKFPISRPNLTFSTLTVSNMSPEDSSIYLCSVEVPQGRRTNYGYTFGSGTRLTVV.

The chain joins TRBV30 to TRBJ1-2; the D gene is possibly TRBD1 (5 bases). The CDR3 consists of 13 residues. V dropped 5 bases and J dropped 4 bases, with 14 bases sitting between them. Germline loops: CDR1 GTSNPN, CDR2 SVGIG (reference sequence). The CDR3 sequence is CAWYWRGGYGYTF. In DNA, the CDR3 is TGTGCCTGGTATTGGAGGGGTGGCTATGGCTACACCTTC. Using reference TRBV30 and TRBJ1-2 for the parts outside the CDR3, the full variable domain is SQTIHQWPATLVQPVGSPLSLECTVEGTSNPNLYWYRQAAGRGLQLLFYSVGIGQISSEVPQNLSASRPQDRQFILSSKKLLLSDSGFYLCAWYWRGGYGYTFGSGTRLTVV.

CDR3 coding DNA: TGTGCCAGCAGTGTGGGGGGGCCAAACTATGGCTACACCTTC. It specifies CASSVGGPNYGYTF. The gene calls are TRBV6-1 and TRBJ1-2, with a weak D call TRBD1 (6 bases). V lost 4 bases to trimming and J lost 2 bases, with 11 bases between them. The CDR3 totals 14 residues. Per the germline V gene, CDR1 is MNHNS and CDR2 is SASEGT.

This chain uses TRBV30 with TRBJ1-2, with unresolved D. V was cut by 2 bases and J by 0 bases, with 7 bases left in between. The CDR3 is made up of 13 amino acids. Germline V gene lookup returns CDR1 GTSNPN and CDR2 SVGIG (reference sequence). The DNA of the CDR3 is TGTGCCTGGAGTCAGGTCACTAACTATGGCTACACCTTC. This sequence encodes CAWSQVTNYGYTF. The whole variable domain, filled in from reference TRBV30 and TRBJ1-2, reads SQTIHQWPATLVQPVGSPLSLECTVEGTSNPNLYWYRQAAGRGLQLLFYSVGIGQISSEVPQNLSASRPQDRQFILSSKKLLLSDSGFYLCAWSQVTNYGYTFGSGTRLTVV.

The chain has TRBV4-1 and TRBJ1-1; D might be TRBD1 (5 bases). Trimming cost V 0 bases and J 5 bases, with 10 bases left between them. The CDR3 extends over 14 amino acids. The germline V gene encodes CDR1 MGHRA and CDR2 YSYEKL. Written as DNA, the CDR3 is TGCGCCAGCAGCCAAGAATGGGGGTTGACTGAAGCTTTCTTT. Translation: CASSQEWGLTEAFF.

The CDR3 here is CASSEGQGSEKLFF. DNA of the CDR3: TGTGCCAGCAGTGAGGGACAGGGGAGTGAAAAACTGTTTTTT. The chain recombines TRBV6-1 with TRBJ1-4; the match to TRBD1 covers 10 bases. CDR3 length: 14 amino acids. Germline CDR1 and CDR2: MNHNS and SASEGT. Losses at the gene ends were 3 bases for V and 7 bases for J; bases not matched to a gene: 2.

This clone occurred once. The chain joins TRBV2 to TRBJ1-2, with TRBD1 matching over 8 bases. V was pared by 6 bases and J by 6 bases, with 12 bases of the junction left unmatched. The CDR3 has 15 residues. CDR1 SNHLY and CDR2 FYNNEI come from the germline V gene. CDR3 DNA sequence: TGTGCCAGCAGCGATTATACAGGGGGGCTCGATGGCTACACCTTC. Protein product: CASSDYTGGLDGYTF.

The CDR3 spells CASSLEGEGGYTF. For the CDR3, the DNA is TGTGCCAGCAGCTTGGAAGGGGAGGGTGGCTACACCTTC. The chain links TRBV7-2 to TRBJ1-2; possibly TRBD1 for D (5 bases). Trimming took off 3 bases at V and 7 bases at J, with 12 bases between the two ends. Germline V lookup: CDR1 SGHTA, CDR2 FQGNSA. The CDR3 has 13 amino acids.

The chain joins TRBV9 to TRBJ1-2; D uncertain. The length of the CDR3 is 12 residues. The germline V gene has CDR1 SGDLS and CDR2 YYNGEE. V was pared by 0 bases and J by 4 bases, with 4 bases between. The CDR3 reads CASSVDSYGYTF. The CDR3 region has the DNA TGTGCCAGCAGCGTAGACAGCTATGGCTACACCTTC.

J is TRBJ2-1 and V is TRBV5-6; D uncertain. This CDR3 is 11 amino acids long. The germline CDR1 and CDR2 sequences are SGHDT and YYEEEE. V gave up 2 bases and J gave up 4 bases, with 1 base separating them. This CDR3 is CASSFYNEQFF. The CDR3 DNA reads TGTGCCAGCAGCTTTTACAATGAGCAGTTCTTC.

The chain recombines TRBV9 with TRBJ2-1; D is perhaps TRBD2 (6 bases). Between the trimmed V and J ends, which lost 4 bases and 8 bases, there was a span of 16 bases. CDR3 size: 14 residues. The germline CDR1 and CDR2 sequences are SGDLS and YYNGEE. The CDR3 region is CASSWGLALDEQFF. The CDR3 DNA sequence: TGTGCCAGCAGCTGGGGACTCGCCCTCGATGAGCAGTTCTTC.

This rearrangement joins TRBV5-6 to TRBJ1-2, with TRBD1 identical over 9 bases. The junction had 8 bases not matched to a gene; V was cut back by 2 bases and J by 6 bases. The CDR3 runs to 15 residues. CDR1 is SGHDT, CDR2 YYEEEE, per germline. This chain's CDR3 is CASSFWDRVGHGYTF. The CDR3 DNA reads TGTGCCAGCAGCTTTTGGGACAGGGTAGGTCATGGCTACACCTTC.

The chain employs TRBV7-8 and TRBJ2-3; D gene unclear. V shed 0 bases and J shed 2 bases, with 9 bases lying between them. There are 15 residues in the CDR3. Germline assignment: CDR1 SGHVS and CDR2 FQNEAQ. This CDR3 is CASSLASPFTDTQYF. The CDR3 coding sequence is TGTGCCAGCAGCTTAGCTTCTCCTTTCACAGATACGCAGTATTTT. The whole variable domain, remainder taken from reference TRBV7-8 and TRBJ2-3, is GAGVSQSPRYKVAKRGQDVALRCDPISGHVSLFWYQQALGQGPEFLTYFQNEAQLDKSGLPSDRFFAERPEGSVSTLKIQRTQQEDSAVYLCASSLASPFTDTQYFGPGTRLTVL.

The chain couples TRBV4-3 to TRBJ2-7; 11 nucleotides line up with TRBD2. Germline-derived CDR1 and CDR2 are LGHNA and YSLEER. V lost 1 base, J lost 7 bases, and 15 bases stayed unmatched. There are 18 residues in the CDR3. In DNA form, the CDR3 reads TGCGCCAGCAGCCAAGCGACGACCCTAGCGGGAGGTTCTGGTGAGCAGTACTTC. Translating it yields CASSQATTLAGGSGEQYF.

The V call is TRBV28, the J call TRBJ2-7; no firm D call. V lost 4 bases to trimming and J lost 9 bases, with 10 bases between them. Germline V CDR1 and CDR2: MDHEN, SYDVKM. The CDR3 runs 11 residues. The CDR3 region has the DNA TGTGCCAGCAGTTCCTGGGGAAGGCAGTACTTC. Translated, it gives CASSSWGRQYF.

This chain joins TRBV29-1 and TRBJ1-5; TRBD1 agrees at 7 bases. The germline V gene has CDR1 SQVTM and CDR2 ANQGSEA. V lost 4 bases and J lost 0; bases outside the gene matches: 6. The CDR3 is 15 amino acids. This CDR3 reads CSVAPRTGSNQPQHF. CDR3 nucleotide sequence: TGCAGCGTTGCCCCACGGACAGGTAGCAATCAGCCCCAGCATTTT.